This paragraph covers one T cell receptor (beta chain) sequence. The repertoire was sequenced with immunoSEQ multiplex PCR; TCRdb's copy has only in-frame clones and lacks some. The sample includes 85,000 to 100,000 clones, 85% of them seen just once. V lost 2 bases to trimming and J lost 0 bases; unmatched junction nucleotides: 6. Germline V lookup: CDR1 LGHNA, CDR2 YNFKEQ. The length of the CDR3 is 16 residues. This sample stems from a study of blood T cell repertoires in COVID-19. This TCR was sampled from a man between 60 and 70 years old with acute or convalescent COVID-19. The rearrangement links TRBV4-2 to TRBJ2-7, with 8 nucleotides matching TRBD2. The sample taken for sequencing was peripheral blood. The CDR3 protein is CASSQHETSDSYEQYF. CDR3 bases: TGTGCCAGCAGCCAACACGAGACTAGCGACTCCTACGAGCAGTACTTC.